This T cell receptor beta chain came from a study of blood T cell repertoires in COVID-19. About the study: T cells, B-cell-depleted T cells, or PBMCs supplied cDNA or gDNA.

From germline, CDR1 is DFQATT and CDR2 SNEGSKA (reference sequence). CDR3 length: 14 residues. V lost 3 bases and J lost 2, with 13 bases in between. This study enrolled people aged about 18 to 100 from under 25 US geographic areas. Participant-reported clinical history was the basis for cohort assignment. The authors' processing: Counts of nucleated cells, estimated from reference gene primer amplification, were obtained. Assay: immunoSEQ multiplex PCR; the TCRdb copy retains only in-frame clones and omits some. From that table come the V and J calls and clone size; the DNA was used to work out D and trimming. The table shows hundreds of thousands of clones, with roughly 87% occurring only once.

The specimen sequenced was PBMCs or T cells enriched from blood (not recorded which). The V and J genes are TRBV20-1 and TRBJ1-2; D may be TRBD1 (6 bases). This clonotype was sampled from a woman in her late teens or twenties who had recovered from COVID-19. The CDR3: CSASPGGGNYGYTF. The CDR3 DNA follows: TGCAGTGCTAGTCCGGGAGGGGGGAACTATGGCTACACCTTC.